This T cell receptor beta chain was sequenced in a study of blood T cell repertoires in COVID-19. Study-level background: Samples came from the United States, Italy and Spain, spanning acute and convalescent COVID-19. PBMCs, B-cell-depleted T cells, or T cells provided the cDNA or gDNA that made up the material.

Seattle-derived patients entered the study during active infection and were followed longitudinally. Per the original data handling: Estimated nucleated cell counts came from reference gene primer amplification. The table came from immunoSEQ multiplex PCR; TCRdb's copy has only in-frame clones and leaves some out. The V and J calls and clone size were taken over from that table, and D and trimming were inferred from the DNA. This table holds fewer than 200,000 clones, 80% to 90% found once. Germline CDR1 reads MGHRA; CDR2 reads YSYEKL. V lost 4 bases, J lost 1 base, and 11 bases lay in between. This CDR3 has 15 amino acids.

J is TRBJ1-5 and V is TRBV4-1; no clear D gene. The sequence came from a woman in her fifties or sixties with COVID-19, enrolled during active disease. Sequencing used peripheral blood. This CDR3 reads CASSRISESNQPQHF. The DNA for the CDR3 is TGCGCCAGCAGCCGTATTAGTGAGAGCAATCAGCCCCAGCATTTT.